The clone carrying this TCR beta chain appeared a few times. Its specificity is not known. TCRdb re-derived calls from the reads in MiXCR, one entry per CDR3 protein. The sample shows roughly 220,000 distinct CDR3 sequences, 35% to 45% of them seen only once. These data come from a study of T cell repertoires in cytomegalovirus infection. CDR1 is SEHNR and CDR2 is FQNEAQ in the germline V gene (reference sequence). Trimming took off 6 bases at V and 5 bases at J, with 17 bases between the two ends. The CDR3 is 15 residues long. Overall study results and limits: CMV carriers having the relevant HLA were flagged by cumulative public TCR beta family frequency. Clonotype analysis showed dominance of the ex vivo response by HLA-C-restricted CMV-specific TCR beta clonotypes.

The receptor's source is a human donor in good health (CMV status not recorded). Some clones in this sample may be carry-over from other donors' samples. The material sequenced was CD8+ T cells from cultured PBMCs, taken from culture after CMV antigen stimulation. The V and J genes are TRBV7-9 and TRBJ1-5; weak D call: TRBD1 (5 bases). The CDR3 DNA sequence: TGTGCCAGCAGTTTCTCGGGACGGGAAGATCAGCCCCAGCATTTT. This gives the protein CASSFSGREDQPQHF.